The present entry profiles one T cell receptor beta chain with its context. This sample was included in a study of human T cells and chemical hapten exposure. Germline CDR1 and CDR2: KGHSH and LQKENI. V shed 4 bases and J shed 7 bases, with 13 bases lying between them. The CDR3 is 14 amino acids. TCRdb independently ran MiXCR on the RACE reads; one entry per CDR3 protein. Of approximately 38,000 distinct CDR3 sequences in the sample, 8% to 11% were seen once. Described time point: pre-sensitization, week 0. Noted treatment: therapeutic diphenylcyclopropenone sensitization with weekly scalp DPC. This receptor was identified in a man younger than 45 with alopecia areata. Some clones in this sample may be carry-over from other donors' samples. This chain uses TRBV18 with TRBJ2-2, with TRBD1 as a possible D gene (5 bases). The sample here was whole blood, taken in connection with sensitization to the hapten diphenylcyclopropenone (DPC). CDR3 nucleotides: TGTGCCAGCTCACTCCTCGACAGTAACGGGGAGCTGTTTTTT. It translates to CASSLLDSNGELFF.